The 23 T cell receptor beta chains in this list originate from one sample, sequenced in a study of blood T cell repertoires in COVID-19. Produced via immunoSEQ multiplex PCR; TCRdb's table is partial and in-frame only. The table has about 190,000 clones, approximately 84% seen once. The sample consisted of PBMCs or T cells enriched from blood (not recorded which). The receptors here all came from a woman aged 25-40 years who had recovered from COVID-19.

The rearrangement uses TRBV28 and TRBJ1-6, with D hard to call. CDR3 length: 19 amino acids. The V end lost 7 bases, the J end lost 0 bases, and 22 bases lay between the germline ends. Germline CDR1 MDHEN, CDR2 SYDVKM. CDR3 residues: CASKSSRLLRSSYNSPLHF. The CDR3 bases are TGTGCCAGCAAATCAAGTAGATTATTACGGAGCTCCTATAATTCACCCCTCCACTTT. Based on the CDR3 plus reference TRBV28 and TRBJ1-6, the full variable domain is DVKVTQSSRYLVKRTGEKVFLECVQDMDHENMFWYRQDPGLGLRLIYFSYDVKMKEKGDIPEGYSVSREKKERFSLILESASTNQTSMYLCASKSSRLLRSSYNSPLHFGNGTRLTVT.

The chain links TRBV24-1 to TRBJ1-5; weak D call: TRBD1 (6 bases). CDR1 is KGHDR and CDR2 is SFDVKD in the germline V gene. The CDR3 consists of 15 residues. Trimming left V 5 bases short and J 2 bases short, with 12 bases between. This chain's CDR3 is CATSVGGGGNQPQHF. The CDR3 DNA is TGTGCCACCAGTGTAGGGGGGGGTGGCAATCAGCCCCAGCATTTT.

For the CDR3, the DNA is TGTGCCAGCAGTGAAAGTGCCCTAGGTGAAGCTTTCTTT. As protein: CASSESALGEAFF. V usage is TRBV2 and J usage is TRBJ1-1; D uncertain. The CDR3 is 13 amino acids. From germline, CDR1 is SNHLY and CDR2 FYNNEI. With 2 bases removed from V and 7 bases from J, the gap between germline ends came to 11 bases.

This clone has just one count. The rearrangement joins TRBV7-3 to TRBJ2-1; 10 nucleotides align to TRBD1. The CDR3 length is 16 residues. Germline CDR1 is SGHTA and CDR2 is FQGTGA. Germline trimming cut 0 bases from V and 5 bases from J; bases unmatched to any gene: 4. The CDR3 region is CASSLTTGGPHNEQFF. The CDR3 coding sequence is TGTGCCAGCAGCTTAACGACAGGGGGCCCACACAATGAGCAGTTCTTC. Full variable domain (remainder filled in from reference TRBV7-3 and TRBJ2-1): GAGVSQTPSNKVTEKGKYVELRCDPISGHTALYWYRQSLGQGPEFLIYFQGTGAADDSGLPNDRFFAVRPEGSVSTLKIQRTERGDSAVYLCASSLTTGGPHNEQFFGPGTRLTVL.

CDR3 in amino acids: CASPPTVAGGPNTGELFF. The CDR3 nucleotides read TGTGCCAGCCCGCCAACGGTGGCAGGGGGCCCGAACACCGGGGAGCTGTTTTTT. This rearrangement joins TRBV11-2 to TRBJ2-2; 8 bases map to TRBD1. V was pared by 8 bases and J by 0 bases, with 14 bases of the junction left unmatched. The CDR3 length is 18 residues. Germline CDR1 and CDR2: SGHAT and FQNNGV.

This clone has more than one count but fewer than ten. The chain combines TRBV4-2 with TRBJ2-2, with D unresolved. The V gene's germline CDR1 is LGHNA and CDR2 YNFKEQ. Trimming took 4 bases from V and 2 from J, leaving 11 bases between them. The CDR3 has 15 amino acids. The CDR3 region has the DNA TGTGCCAGCAGCCCAAGGCCTAGTAACACCGGGGAGCTGTTTTTT. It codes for CASSPRPSNTGELFF.

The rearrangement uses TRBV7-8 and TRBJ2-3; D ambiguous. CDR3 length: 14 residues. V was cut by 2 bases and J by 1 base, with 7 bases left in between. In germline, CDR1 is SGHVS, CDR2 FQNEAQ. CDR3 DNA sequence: TGTGCCAGCAGCTTATCCCCTGGCACAGATACGCAGTATTTT. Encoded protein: CASSLSPGTDTQYF.

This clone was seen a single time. The CDR3 is CASSLGPTSGQETQYF. The CDR3 coding sequence is TGCGCCAGCAGCTTGGGGCCGACTAGCGGACAAGAGACCCAGTACTTC. V gene TRBV5-1 combines with J gene TRBJ2-5, with 9 bases fitting TRBD2. Germline CDR1 SGHRS, CDR2 YFSETQ. V trimming: 0 bases; J trimming: 2 bases; junction bases outside the gene matches: 5. The CDR3 totals 16 residues.

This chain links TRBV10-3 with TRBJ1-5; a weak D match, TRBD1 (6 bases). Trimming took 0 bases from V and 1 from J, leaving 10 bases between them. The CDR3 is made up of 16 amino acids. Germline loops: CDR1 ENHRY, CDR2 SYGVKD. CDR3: CAISESLTGSNQPQHF. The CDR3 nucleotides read TGTGCCATCAGTGAGTCCTTGACAGGCAGCAATCAGCCCCAGCATTTT.

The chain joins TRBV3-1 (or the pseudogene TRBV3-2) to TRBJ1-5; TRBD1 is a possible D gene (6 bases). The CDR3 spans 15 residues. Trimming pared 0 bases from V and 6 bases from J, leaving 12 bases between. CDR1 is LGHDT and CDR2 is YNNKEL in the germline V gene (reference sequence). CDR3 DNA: TGTGCCAGCAGCCAAGATGCCAGGGGAAGTCAGCCCCAGCATTTT. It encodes CASSQDARGSQPQHF.

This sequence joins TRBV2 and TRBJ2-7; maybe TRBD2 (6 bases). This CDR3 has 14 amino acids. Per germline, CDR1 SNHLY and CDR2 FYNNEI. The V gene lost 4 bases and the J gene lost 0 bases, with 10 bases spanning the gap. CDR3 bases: TGTGCCAGCAGTGCGTTCGGGAGCTCCTACGAGCAGTACTTC. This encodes CASSAFGSSYEQYF.

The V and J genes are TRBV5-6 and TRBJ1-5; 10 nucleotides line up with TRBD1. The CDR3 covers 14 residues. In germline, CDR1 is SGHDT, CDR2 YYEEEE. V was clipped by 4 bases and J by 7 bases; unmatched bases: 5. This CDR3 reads CASSRGQGGQPQHF. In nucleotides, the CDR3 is TGTGCCAGCAGCCGTGGACAGGGGGGACAGCCCCAGCATTTT.

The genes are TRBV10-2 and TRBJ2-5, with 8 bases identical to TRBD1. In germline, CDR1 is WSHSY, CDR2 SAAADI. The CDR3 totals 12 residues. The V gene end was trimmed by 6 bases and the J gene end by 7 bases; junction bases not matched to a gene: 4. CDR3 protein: CASSTGGWTQYF. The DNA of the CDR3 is TGCGCCAGCAGCACAGGGGGTTGGACCCAGTACTTC.

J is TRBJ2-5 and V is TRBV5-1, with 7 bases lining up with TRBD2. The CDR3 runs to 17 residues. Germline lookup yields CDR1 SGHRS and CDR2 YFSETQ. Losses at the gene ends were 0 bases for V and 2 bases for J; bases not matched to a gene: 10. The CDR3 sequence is CASSLGIGGSDQETQYF. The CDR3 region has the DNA TGCGCCAGCAGCTTGGGGATTGGCGGGAGCGATCAAGAGACCCAGTACTTC. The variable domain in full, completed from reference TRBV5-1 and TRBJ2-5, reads KAGVTQTPRYLIKTRGQQVTLSCSPISGHRSVSWYQQTPGQGLQFLFEYFSETQRNKGNFPGRFSGRQFSNSRSEMNVSTLELGDSALYLCASSLGIGGSDQETQYFGPGTRLLVL.

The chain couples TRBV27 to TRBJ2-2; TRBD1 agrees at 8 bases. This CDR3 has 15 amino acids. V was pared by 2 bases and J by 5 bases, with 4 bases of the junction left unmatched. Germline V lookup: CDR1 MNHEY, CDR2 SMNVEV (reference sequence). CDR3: CASSLQGAWTGELFF. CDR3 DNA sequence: TGTGCCAGCAGTTTACAGGGGGCATGGACCGGGGAGCTGTTTTTT.

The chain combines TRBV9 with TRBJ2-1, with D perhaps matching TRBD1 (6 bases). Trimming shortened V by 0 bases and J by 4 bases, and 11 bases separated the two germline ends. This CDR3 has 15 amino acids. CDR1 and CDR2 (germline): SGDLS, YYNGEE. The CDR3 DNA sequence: TGTGCCAGCAGCGTAGGCGAGGGGGAGTACAATGAGCAGTTCTTC. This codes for CASSVGEGEYNEQFF.

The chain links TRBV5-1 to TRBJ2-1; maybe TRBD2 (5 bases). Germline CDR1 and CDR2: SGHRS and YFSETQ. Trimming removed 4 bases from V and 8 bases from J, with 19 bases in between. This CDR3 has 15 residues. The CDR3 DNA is TGCGCCAGCAGCCACAAGGACTCCCCTACAGATGAGCAGTTCTTC. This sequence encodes CASSHKDSPTDEQFF.

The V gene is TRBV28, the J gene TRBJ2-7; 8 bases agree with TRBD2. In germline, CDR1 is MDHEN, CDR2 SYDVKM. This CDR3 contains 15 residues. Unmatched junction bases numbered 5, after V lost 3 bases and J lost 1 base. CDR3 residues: CASSLILAGSYEQYF. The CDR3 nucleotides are TGTGCCAGCAGTTTGATCCTAGCGGGTTCCTACGAGCAGTACTTC.

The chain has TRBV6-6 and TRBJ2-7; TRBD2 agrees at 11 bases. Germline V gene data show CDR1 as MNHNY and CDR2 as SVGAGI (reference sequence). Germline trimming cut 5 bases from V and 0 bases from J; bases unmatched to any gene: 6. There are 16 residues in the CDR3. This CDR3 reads CASSQGTSGGSYEQYF. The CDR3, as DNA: TGTGCCAGCAGTCAGGGAACTAGCGGGGGCTCCTACGAGCAGTACTTC.

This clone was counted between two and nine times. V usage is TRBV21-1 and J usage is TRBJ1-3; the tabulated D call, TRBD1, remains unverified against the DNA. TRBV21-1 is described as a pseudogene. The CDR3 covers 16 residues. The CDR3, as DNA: TGTGCCAGCAGCAATTCCGGCAGGGCCATTGGAAACACCATATATTTT. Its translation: CASSNSGRAIGNTIYF.

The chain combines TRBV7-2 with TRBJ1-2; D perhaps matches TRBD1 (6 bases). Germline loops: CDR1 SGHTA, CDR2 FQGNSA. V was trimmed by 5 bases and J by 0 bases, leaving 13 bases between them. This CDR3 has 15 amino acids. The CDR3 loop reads CASSGTGITNYGYTF. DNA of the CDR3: TGTGCCAGCAGCGGAACAGGGATAACTAACTATGGCTACACCTTC. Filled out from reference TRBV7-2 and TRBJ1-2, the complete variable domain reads GAGVSQSPSNKVTEKGKDVELRCDPISGHTALYWYRQSLGQGLEFLIYFQGNSAPDKSGLPSDRFSAERTGGSVSTLTIQRTQQEDSAVYLCASSGTGITNYGYTFGSGTRLTVV.

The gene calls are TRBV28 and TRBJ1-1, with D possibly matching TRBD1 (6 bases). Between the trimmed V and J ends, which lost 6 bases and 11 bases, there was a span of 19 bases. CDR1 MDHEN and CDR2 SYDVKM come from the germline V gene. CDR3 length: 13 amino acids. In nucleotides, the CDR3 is TGTGCCAGCAGGTCCACTTGGCAGGGGACGGCTTTCTTT. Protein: CASRSTWQGTAFF.

CDR3 nucleotides: TGTGCCAGCAGAACGGGACAGGGGGCCGGAAAACTGTTTTTT. It translates to CASRTGQGAGKLFF. This sequence joins TRBV4-2 and TRBJ1-4; 12 positions match TRBD1. V was clipped by 6 bases and J by 10 bases; unmatched bases: 6. Germline values: CDR1 LGHNA, CDR2 YNFKEQ. This CDR3 comprises 14 residues.